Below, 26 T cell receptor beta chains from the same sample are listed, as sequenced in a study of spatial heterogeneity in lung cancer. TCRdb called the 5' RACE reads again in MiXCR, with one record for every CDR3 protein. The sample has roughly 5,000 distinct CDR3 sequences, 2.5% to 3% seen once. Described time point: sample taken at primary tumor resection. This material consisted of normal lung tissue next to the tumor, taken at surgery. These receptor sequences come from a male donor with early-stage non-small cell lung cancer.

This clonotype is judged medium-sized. CDR3 DNA sequence: TGTGCCAGCAGCTTATCCACTCCTAGCACAGATACGCAGTATTTT. Protein: CASSLSTPSTDTQYF. The chain has TRBV11-2 and TRBJ2-3; no clear D. Germline CDR1 and CDR2: SGHAT and FQNNGV. The CDR3 is 15 amino acids. V was pared by 2 bases and J by 0 bases, with 9 bases between.

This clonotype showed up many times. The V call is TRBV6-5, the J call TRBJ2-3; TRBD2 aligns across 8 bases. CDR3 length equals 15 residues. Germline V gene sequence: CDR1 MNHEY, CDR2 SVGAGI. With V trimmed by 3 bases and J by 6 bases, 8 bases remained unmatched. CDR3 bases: TGTGCCAGCAGTTATTTGTCTAGCGGGTCGGATACGCAGTATTTT. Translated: CASSYLSSGSDTQYF.

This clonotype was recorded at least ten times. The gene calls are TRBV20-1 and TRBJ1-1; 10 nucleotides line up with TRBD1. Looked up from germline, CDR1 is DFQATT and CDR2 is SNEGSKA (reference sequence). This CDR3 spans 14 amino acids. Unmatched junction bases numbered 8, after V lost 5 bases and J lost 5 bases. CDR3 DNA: TGCAGTGCTCGTCCCGGGACAGGGGTTACTGAAGCTTTCTTT. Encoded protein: CSARPGTGVTEAFF.

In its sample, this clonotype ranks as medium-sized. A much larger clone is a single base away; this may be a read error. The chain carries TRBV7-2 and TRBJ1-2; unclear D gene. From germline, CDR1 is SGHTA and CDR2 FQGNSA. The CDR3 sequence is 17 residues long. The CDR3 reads CASSFDRGTLESYGYNF. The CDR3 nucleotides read TGTGCCAGCAGCTTTGACCGGGGTACCCTCGAGAGCTATGGCTACAACTTC.

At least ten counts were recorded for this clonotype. CDR3 amino acids: CASNGQGDGEQYF. The CDR3 nucleotides are TGTGCCAGCAATGGACAGGGAGACGGCGAGCAGTACTTC. This chain uses TRBV2 with TRBJ2-7, with 8 bases fitting TRBD1. This CDR3 is built from 13 residues. Trimming took 7 bases from V and 6 from J; bases not matched to a gene: 8. Per the germline V gene, CDR1 is SNHLY and CDR2 is FYNNEI.

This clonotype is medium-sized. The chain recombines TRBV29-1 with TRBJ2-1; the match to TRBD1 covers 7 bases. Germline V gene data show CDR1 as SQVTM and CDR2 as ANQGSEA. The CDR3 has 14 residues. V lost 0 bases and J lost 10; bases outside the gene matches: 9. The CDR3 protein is CSVEDGRGGNEQFF. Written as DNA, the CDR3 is TGCAGCGTTGAAGATGGGCGAGGGGGCAACGAGCAGTTCTTC.

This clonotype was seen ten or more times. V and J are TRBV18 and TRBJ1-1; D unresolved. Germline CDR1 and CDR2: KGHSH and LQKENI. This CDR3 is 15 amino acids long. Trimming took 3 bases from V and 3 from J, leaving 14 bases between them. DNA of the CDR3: TGTGCCAGCTCACCTCCCGGGTTTGGGGACACTGAAGCTTTCTTT. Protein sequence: CASSPPGFGDTEAFF.

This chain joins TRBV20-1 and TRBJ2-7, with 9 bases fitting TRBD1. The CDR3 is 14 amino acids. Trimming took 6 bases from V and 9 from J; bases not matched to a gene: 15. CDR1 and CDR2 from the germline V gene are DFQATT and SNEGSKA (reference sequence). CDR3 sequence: CSAGPGQGSLGQYF. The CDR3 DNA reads TGCAGTGCGGGACCGGGACAGGGAAGCCTTGGGCAGTACTTC.

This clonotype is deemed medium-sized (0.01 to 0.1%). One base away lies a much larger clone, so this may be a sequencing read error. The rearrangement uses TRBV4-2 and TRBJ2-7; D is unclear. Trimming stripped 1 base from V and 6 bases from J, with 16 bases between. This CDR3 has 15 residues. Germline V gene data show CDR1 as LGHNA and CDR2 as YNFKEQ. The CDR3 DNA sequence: TGTGCCAGCAGCCAAGTAGAGGAATTGGGCCCCGAGCAGTACTTC. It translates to CASSQVEELGPEQYF.

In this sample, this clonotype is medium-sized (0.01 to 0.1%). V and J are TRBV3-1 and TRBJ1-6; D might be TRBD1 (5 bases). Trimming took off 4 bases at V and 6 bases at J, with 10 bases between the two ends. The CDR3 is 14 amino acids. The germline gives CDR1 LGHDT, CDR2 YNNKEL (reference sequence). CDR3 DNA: TGTGCCAGCAGCCCAACAGGATTTAATTCACCCCTCCACTTT. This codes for CASSPTGFNSPLHF.

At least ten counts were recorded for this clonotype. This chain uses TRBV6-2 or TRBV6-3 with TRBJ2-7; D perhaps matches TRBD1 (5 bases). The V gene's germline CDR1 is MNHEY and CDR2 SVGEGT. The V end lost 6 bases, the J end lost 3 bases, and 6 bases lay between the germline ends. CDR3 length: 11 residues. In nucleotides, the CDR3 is TGTGCCAGCAGCGACAGCTACGAGCAGTACGTC. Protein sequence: CASSDSYEQYV.

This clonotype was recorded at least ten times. The CDR3 DNA is TGCGCCAGCAGTGAGGGCCCGCACACTGAAGCTTTCTTT. It yields the protein CASSEGPHTEAFF. The rearrangement uses TRBV5-1 and TRBJ1-1; D is unclear. The CDR3 length is 13 residues. Trimming removed 5 bases at V and 3 bases at J, with 11 bases between. Per germline, CDR1 SGHRS and CDR2 YFSETQ.

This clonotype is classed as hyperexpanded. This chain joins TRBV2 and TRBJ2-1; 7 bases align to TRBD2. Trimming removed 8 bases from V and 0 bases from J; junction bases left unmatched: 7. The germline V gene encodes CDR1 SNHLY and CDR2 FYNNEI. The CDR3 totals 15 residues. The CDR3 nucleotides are TGTGCCAGCGCCGGGGGGTCAAGCTCCTACAATGAGCAGTTCTTC. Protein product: CASAGGSSSYNEQFF. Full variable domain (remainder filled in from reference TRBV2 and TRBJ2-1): EPEVTQTPSHQVTQMGQEVILRCVPISNHLYFYWYRQILGQKVEFLVSFYNNEISEKSEIFDDQFSVERPDGSNFTLKIRSTKLEDSAMYFCASAGGSSSYNEQFFGPGTRLTVL.

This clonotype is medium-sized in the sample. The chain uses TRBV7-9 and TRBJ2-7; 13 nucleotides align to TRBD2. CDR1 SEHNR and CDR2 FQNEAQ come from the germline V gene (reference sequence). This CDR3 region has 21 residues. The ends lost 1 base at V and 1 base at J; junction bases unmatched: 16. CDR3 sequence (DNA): TGTGCCAGCAGCTTAGTAGTCGGAGGACTAGCGGGAGCTTGGAAGTCCTACGAGCAGTACTTC. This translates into CASSLVVGGLAGAWKSYEQYF.

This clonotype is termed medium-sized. The CDR3 bases are TGCGCCAGCAGCCACAACTATGGCTACACCTTC. Translating gives CASSHNYGYTF. This chain connects TRBV4-3 to TRBJ1-2; no firm D call. Trimming pared 3 bases from V and 2 bases from J, leaving 1 base between. The length of the CDR3 is 11 residues. The germline V gene has CDR1 LGHNA and CDR2 YSLEER.

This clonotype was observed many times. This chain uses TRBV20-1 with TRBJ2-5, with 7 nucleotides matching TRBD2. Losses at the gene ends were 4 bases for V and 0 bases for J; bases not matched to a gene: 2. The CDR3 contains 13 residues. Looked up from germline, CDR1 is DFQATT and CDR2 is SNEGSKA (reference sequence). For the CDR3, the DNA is TGCAGTGCTAAAGGGACTAACCAAGAGACCCAGTACTTC. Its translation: CSAKGTNQETQYF.

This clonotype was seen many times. The chain's CDR3 is CASSGWGSSYNEQFF. The CDR3 bases are TGTGCCAGCAGTGGGTGGGGGAGCTCCTACAATGAGCAGTTCTTC. V gene TRBV7-2 combines with J gene TRBJ2-1; D assignment may be TRBD1 or TRBD2 (5 bases each). The CDR3 covers 15 residues. The V end was cut by 6 bases, the J end by 0 bases, with 12 bases between. Germline lookup yields CDR1 SGHTA and CDR2 FQGNSA.

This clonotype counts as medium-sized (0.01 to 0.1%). CDR3 nucleotide sequence: TGTGCCAGCAGCGTAGATCGGCTCTCTGGAAACACCATATATTTT. Residues: CASSVDRLSGNTIYF. The V and J genes are TRBV9 and TRBJ1-3; D remains unclear. CDR1 is SGDLS and CDR2 is YYNGEE in the germline V gene. V was cut by 0 bases and J by 0 bases, with 7 bases left in between. The CDR3 runs to 15 residues. The full variable domain, rest sourced from reference TRBV9 and TRBJ1-3, is DSGVTQTPKHLITATGQRVTLRCSPRSGDLSVYWYQQSLDQGLQFLIQYYNGEERAKGNILERFSAQQFPDLHSELNLSSLELGDSALYFCASSVDRLSGNTIYFGEGSWLTVV.

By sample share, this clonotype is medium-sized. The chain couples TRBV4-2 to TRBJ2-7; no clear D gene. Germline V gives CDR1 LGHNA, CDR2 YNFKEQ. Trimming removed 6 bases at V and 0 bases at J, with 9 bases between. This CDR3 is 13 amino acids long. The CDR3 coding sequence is TGTGCCAGCAGTGCTGAGCTCTCCTACGAGCAGTACTTC. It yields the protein CASSAELSYEQYF.

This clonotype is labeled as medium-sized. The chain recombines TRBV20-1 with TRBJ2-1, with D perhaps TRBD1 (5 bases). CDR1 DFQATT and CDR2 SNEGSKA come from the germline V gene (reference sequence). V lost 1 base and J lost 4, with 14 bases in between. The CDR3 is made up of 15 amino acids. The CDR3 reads CSARALQGSYNEQFF. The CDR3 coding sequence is TGCAGTGCTAGAGCGTTGCAGGGATCTTACAATGAGCAGTTCTTC.

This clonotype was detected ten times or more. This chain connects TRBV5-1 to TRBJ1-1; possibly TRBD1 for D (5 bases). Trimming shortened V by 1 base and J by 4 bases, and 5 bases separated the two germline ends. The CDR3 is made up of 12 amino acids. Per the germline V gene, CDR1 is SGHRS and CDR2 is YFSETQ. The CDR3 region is CASSLQGTEAFF. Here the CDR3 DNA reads TGCGCCAGCAGCTTGCAGGGCACTGAAGCTTTCTTT.

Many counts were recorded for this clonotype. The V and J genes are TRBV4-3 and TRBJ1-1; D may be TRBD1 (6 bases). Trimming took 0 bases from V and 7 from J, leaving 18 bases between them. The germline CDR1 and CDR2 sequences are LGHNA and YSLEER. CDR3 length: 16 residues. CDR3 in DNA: TGCGCCAGCAGCCAAGATATAGCAGGGGCCTACGATGAAGCTTTCTTT. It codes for CASSQDIAGAYDEAFF.

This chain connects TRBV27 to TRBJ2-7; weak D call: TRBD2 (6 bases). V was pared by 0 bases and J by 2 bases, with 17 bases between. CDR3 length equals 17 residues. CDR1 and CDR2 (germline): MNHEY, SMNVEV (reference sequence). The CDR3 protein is CASSLSQGGTIPYEQYF. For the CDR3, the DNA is TGTGCCAGCAGTTTATCCCAGGGCGGGACCATTCCCTACGAGCAGTACTTC.

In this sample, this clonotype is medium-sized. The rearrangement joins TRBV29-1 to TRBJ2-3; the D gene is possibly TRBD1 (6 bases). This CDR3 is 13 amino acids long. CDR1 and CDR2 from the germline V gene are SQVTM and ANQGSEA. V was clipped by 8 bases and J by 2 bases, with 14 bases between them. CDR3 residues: CSSGDPFTDTQYF. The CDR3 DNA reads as TGCAGCTCAGGGGACCCCTTCACAGATACGCAGTATTTT.

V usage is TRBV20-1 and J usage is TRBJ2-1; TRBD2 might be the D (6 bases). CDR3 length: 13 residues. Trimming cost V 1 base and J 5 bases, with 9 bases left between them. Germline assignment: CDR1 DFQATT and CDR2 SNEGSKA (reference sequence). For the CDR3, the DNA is TGCAGTGCTAGAGGGACTACCGACAATGAGCAGTTCTTC. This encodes CSARGTTDNEQFF.

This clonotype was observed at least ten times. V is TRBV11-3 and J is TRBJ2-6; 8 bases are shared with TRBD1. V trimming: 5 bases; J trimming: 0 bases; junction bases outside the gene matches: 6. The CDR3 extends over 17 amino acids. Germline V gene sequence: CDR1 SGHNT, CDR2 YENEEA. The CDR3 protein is CASSRGQGSSGANVLTF. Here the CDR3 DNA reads TGTGCCAGCAGCCGCGGACAGGGTAGCTCTGGGGCCAACGTCCTGACTTTC.